This TCR beta chain was found in a study of T-cell reconstitution after alpha-beta-depleted transplantation in children. Unique molecular identifiers featured in how the TCRbeta library was prepared. MiXCR, run by TCRdb on the PCR reads, gives a single entry per CDR3 protein. The table shows 490,000 or so distinct CDR3 sequences, with under 15% occurring only once. This clonotype came up a few times. Germline V gene data show CDR1 as SGHVS and CDR2 as FQNEAQ. V dropped 4 bases and J dropped 6; count of bases not matched to a gene: 6. CDR3 length: 13 residues. The sample here was PBMCs from the stem cell graft donor, taken from the stem cell graft. The chain is built from TRBV7-8 and TRBJ2-7, with 7 bases matching TRBD2. This TCR was sampled from a human donor who donated a stem cell graft to a child with combined immunodeficiency. CDR3 protein: CASSSRGESEQYF. The CDR3, as DNA: TGTGCCAGCAGCTCCCGGGGGGAGTCCGAGCAGTACTTC.